This T cell receptor beta chain is from a study of T cell responses to AZD1222 COVID-19 vaccine. Germline CDR1 is DFQATT and CDR2 is SNEGSKA (reference sequence). Germline trimming cut 3 bases from V and 3 bases from J; bases unmatched to any gene: 12. The CDR3 spans 16 residues. Sequencing was performed with immunoSEQ multiplex PCR; in TCRdb, only in-frame clones are kept and a portion is missing. The table includes 100,000 to 150,000 clones, 90% detected once. This chain links TRBV20-1 with TRBJ2-7; TRBD2 aligns across 9 bases. This receptor was identified in an adult in good health. The source was peripheral blood, collected on day 0 of MenACWY control vaccination. This chain's CDR3 is CSASGLVGTSRYEQYF. CDR3 DNA sequence: TGCAGTGCTAGTGGGTTGGTGGGGACTAGCCGCTACGAGCAGTACTTC.